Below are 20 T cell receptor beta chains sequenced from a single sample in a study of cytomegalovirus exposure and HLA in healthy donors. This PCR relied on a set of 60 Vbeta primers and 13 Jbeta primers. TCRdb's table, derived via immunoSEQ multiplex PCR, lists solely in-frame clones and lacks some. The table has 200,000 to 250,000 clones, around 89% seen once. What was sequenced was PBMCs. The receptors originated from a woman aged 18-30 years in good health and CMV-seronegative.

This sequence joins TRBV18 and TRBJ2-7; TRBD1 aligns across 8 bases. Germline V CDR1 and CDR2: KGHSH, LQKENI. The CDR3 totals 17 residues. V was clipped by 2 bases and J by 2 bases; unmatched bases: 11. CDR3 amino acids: CASSPRSVGQVPYEQYF. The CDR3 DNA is TGTGCCAGCTCACCAAGGAGCGTGGGACAGGTCCCCTACGAGCAGTACTTC.

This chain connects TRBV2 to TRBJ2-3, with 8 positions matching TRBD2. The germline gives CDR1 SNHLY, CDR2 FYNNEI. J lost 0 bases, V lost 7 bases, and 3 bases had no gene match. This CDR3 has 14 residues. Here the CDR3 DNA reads TGTGCCAGCACTCGCGGGGGGAGCACAGATACGCAGTATTTT. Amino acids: CASTRGGSTDTQYF.

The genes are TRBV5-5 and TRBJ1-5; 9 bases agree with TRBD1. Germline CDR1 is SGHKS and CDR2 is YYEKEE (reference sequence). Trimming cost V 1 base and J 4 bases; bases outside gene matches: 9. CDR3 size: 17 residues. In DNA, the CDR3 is TGTGCCAGCAGCTTGAGGGGACGACAGGGGGTGAATCAGCCCCAGCATTTT. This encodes CASSLRGRQGVNQPQHF.

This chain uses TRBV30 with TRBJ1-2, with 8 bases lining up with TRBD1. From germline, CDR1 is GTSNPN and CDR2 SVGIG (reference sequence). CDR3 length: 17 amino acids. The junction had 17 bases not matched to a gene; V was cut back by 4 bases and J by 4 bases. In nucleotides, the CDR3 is TGTGCCTGGACCAATACAGGGGGGCGCCCCTTAGGCTATGGCTACACCTTC. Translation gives CAWTNTGGRPLGYGYTF.

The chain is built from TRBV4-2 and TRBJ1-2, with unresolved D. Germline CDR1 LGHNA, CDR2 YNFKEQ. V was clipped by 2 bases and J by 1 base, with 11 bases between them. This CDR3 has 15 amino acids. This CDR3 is CASSQRRSLNYGYTF. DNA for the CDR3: TGTGCCAGCAGCCAACGGAGAAGCCTTAACTATGGCTACACCTTC.

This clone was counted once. The CDR3: CASSGQQGPYGYTF. The CDR3 DNA is TGTGCCAGCAGTGGCCAACAGGGACCCTATGGCTACACCTTC. The gene calls are TRBV6-5 and TRBJ1-2, with D possibly being TRBD1 (6 bases). The CDR3 has 14 residues. Trimming stripped 5 bases from V and 4 bases from J, with 14 bases between. Germline values: CDR1 MNHEY, CDR2 SVGAGI.

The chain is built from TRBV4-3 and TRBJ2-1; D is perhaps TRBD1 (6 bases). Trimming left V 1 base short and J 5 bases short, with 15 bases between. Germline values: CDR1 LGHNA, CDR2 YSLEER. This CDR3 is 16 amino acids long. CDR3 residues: CASSQGTLTGNNEQFF. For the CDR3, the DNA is TGCGCCAGCAGCCAAGGGACCTTAACAGGGAACAATGAGCAGTTCTTC.

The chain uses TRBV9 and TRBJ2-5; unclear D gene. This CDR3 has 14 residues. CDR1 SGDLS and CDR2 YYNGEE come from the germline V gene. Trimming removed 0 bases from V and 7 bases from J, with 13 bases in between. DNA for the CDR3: TGTGCCAGCAGCGTAGCGGCGGAGAGAGGGACCCAGTACTTC. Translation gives CASSVAAERGTQYF.

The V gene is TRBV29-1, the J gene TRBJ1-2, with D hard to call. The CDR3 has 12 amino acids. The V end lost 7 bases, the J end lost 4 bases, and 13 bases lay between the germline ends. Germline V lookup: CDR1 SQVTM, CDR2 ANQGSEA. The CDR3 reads CSAPAVPYGYTF. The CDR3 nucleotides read TGCAGCGCCCCGGCGGTCCCCTATGGCTACACCTTC.

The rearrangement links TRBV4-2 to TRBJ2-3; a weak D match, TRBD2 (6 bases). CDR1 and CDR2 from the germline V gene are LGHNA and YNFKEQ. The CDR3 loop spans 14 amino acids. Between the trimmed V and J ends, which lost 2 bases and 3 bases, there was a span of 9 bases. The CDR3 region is CASSQSLATDTQYF. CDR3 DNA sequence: TGTGCCAGCAGCCAATCCCTAGCGACAGATACGCAGTATTTT.

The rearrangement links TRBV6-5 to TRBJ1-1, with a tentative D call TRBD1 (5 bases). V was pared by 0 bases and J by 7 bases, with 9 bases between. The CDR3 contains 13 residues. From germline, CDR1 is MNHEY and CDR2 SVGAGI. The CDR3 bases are TGTGCCAGCAGTTACTCCCGGGGGGGTGAAGCTTTCTTT. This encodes CASSYSRGGEAFF.

CDR3 sequence (DNA): TGTGCCAGCAGCCAAGACCGACAGCCTGGGGCCAACGTCCTGACTTTC. Amino acids: CASSQDRQPGANVLTF. The chain carries TRBV4-2 and TRBJ2-6; weak D call: TRBD1 (5 bases). The CDR3 runs 16 residues. V was shortened by 0 bases and J by 2 bases, with 8 bases between the two germline ends. Germline V gene lookup returns CDR1 LGHNA and CDR2 YNFKEQ.

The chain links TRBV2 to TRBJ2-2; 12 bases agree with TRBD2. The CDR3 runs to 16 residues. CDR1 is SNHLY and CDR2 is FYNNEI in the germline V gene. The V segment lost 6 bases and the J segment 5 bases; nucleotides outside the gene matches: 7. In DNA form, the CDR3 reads TGTGCCAGCAGGATCGGACTAGCGGGGATAACCGGGGAGCTGTTTTTT. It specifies CASRIGLAGITGELFF.

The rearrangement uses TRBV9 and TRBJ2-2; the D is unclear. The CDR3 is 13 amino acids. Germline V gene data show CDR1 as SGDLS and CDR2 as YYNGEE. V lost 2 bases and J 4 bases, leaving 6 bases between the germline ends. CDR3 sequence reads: CASSVSGTGELFF. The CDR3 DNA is TGTGCCAGCAGCGTTTCAGGCACCGGGGAGCTGTTTTTT.

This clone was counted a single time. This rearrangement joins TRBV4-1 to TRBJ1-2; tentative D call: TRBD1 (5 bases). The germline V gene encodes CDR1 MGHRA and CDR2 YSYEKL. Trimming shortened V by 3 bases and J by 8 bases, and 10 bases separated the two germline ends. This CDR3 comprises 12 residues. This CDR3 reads CASSQGLGGYTF. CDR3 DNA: TGCGCCAGCAGCCAGGGACTGGGAGGCTACACCTTC.

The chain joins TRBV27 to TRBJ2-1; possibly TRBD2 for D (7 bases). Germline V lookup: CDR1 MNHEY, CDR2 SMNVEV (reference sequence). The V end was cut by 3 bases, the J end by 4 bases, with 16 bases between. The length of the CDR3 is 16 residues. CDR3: CASSFNTGGPYNEQFF. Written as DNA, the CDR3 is TGTGCCAGCAGTTTCAACACGGGGGGCCCGTACAATGAGCAGTTCTTC.

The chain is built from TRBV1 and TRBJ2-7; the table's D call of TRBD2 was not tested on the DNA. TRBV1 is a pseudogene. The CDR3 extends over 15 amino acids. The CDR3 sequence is CTSSPKREAYYEQYF. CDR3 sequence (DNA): TGCACCAGCAGCCCCAAGCGGGAGGCCTACTACGAGCAGTACTTC.

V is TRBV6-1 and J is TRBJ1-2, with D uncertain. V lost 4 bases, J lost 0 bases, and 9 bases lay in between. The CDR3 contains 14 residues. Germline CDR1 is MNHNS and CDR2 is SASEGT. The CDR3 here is CASSGASANYGYTF. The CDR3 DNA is TGTGCCAGCAGTGGGGCAAGTGCTAACTATGGCTACACCTTC.

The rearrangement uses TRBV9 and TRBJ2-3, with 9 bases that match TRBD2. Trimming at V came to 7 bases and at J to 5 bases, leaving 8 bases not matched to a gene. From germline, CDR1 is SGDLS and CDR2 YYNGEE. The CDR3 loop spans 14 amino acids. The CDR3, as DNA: TGTGCCAGCGAAAAGTTTAGCGGGAGAGATACGCAGTATTTT. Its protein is CASEKFSGRDTQYF.

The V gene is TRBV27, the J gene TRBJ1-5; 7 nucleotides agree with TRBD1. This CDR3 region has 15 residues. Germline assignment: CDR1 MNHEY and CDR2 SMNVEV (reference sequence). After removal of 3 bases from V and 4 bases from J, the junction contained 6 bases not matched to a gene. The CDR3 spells CASSFDRVKNQPQHF. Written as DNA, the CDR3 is TGTGCCAGCAGTTTCGACAGGGTGAAGAATCAGCCCCAGCATTTT.